This T cell receptor beta chain was found in a study of T-cell memory formation after mild COVID-19. Study context: Clustering of TCRs was largely donor specific.

This clonotype appeared many times. Germline V gene data show CDR1 as DFQATT and CDR2 as SNEGSKA (reference sequence). Trimming took 6 bases from V and 1 from J; bases not matched to a gene: 10. The CDR3 runs to 16 residues. 5'RACE primed from the constant segment yielded TCR alpha and TCR beta cDNA libraries bearing sample barcodes and UMIs. TCRdb passed the 5' RACE reads through MiXCR, listing each CDR3 protein once. This table has roughly 200,000 distinct CDR3 sequences, roughly 17% appearing once. The sequenced sample consisted of PBMCs or a T cell subset sorted from them (not recorded which). V is TRBV20-1 and J is TRBJ2-3; 10 nucleotides line up with TRBD2. The sequence came from an adult woman who had mild COVID-19 (a few samples of this study predate the infection). Cell type and time point are not known. This CDR3 is CSAPKPGTSGTDTQYF. The CDR3 nucleotides are TGCAGTGCGCCTAAGCCCGGGACTAGCGGCACAGATACGCAGTATTTT.